This TCR beta chain was sequenced in a study of blood T cell repertoires in COVID-19. Turning to the study itself: COVID-19 samples, acute and convalescent, were from the United States, Italy and Spain.

There are a few counts of this clone. CDR1 and CDR2 (germline): SGDLS, YYNGEE. Trimming at V came to 3 bases and at J to 4 bases, leaving 3 bases not matched to a gene. This CDR3 comprises 14 residues. In the authors' workflow: It was from reference gene primer amplification that nucleated cell counts were estimated. This table comes from immunoSEQ multiplex PCR, and its TCRdb copy is limited to in-frame clones, with some not included. V, J and clone size are those of that table, while D and trimming were read from the DNA. The table records 110,000 to 150,000 clones, 65% to 80% of them present only once.

The gene calls are TRBV9 and TRBJ2-3; 9 nucleotides agree with TRBD1. The TCR was taken from a man aged 60 to 69 with acute or convalescent COVID-19. Sequences were obtained from peripheral blood. CDR3: CASSAGQGPDTQYF. For the CDR3, the DNA is TGTGCCAGCAGCGCGGGACAGGGACCAGATACGCAGTATTTT.